This is a list of T cell receptor beta chains from one sample in a study of ipilimumab plus nivolumab after autologous stem cell transplantation. Some clones are missing from TCRdb's copy, which holds only in-frame ones; the method was immunoSEQ multiplex PCR. The profile covers 84,000 or so clones, with over 80% appearing a single time and roughly 2.2% taken by the ten largest. This sample comprised PBMCs, obtained in a trial of ipilimumab plus nivolumab as post-transplant consolidation. The receptors were sampled from a male donor with diffuse large B-cell lymphoma. CDR3s include the opening cysteine and the closing phenylalanine or tryptophan. D genes are given only for firm matches. The size of a clone is reported for some rows only, either as once, few or many, or as a class for expanded clones.

TRBJ1-5 | TRBV6-1 | . | once | TGTGCCAGCAGTGCACAGGGAGGCAATCAGCCCCAGCATTTT | CASSAQGGNQPQHF
TRBJ2-3 | TRBV11-2 | . | . | TGTGCCAGCAGCTCAGGGGCCTCTACAGATACGCAGTATTTT | CASSSGASTDTQYF
TRBJ1-2 | TRBV30 | . | few | TGTGCCTGGAAGGGAGTCCTAGAGGAAGGCTACACCTTC | CAWKGVLEEGYTF
TRBJ2-3 | TRBV25-1 | . | . | TGTGCCAGCAGTGACCCCCGGAGGGTGCCAGATACGCAGTATTTT | CASSDPRRVPDTQYF
TRBJ2-5 | TRBV14 | . | . | TGTGCCAGCAGCCAAGATATGACCCAGTACTTC | CASSQDMTQYF
TRBJ1-6 | TRBV6-1 | TRBD1 | once | TGTGCCAGCAGTGCACGACAGGGCTATAATTCACCCCTCCACTTT | CASSARQGYNSPLHF
TRBJ2-5 | TRBV15 | . | . | TGTGCCACCAGCAGAGATCCGGGGGCAAGCACCCAGTACTTC | CATSRDPGASTQYF
TRBJ1-2 | TRBV6-1 | TRBD1 | few | TGTGCCAGCACTTGGACAGGGGGAGTTGTCTATGGCTACACCTTC | CASTWTGGVVYGYTF
TRBJ2-3 | TRBV13 | . | . | TGTGCCAGCGAGCGAGGAGATACGCAGTATTTT | CASERGDTQYF
TRBJ2-5 | TRBV6-1 | . | . | TGTGCCAGCAGCGAGGGGACCTGGGTGACCCAGTACTTC | CASSEGTWVTQYF
TRBJ1-6 | TRBV6-1 | TRBD1 | . | TGTGCCAGCATCCGACAGGGGAATTCACCCCTCCACTTT | CASIRQGNSPLHF